Shown below are 2 T cell receptor beta chains from a single sample sequenced in a study of shared clonotypes between healthy human individuals. Libraries were prepared by immunoSEQ multiplex PCR; TCRdb keeps only in-frame clonotypes and omits some of them. The sample consists of about 1.1 million clones, 75% to 85% of them appearing once. Sequencing was carried out using memory CD4+ T cells from PBMCs. The subset was: CD45RA-negative fraction. The receptors originated from a man younger than 35 in good health. Some clones in this sample may be carry-over from other donors' samples.

Concerning this clone: Other DNA variants within this sample encode the same CDR3. The chain employs TRBV19 and TRBJ1-3; no definite D call. Trimming stripped 6 bases from V and 0 bases from J, with 9 bases between. Per the germline V gene, CDR1 is LNHDA and CDR2 is SQIVND (reference sequence). The CDR3 loop spans 14 amino acids. The CDR3 sequence is CASSLQSSGNTIYF. CDR3 bases: TGTGCCAGTAGCCTTCAATCCTCTGGAAACACCATATATTTT.

Comments on this clone: It may be a read error: a sequence one base away is much more abundant. V gene TRBV6-4 combines with J gene TRBJ2-3, with 9 bases matching TRBD2. The germline gives CDR1 MRHNA, CDR2 SNTAGT. The CDR3 length is 15 residues. The V segment lost 0 bases and the J segment 3 bases; nucleotides outside the gene matches: 1. CDR3 sequence: CASSDSSGRTDTQYF. CDR3 in DNA: TGTGCCAGCAGTGACTCTAGCGGGAGAACAGATACGCAGTATTTT.